The 15 T cell receptor beta chains below come from one sample, sequenced in a study of T cells in localized non-small cell lung cancer. Clones were read by immunoSEQ multiplex PCR, and TCRdb kept only the in-frame ones, dropping some. This table has tens of thousands of clones, roughly 93% appearing once. This specimen consisted of peripheral blood, obtained before any cancer treatment. Receptors originate from a female donor of 60 years or more with stage I lung adenocarcinoma.

For this clone: Other DNA sequences in this sample translate to the same CDR3. This sequence joins TRBV28 and TRBJ1-5; TRBD1 matches 7 bases. The CDR3 contains 14 residues. CDR1 MDHEN and CDR2 SYDVKM come from the germline V gene. After removal of 6 bases from V and 4 bases from J, the junction contained 6 bases not matched to a gene. Here the CDR3 reads CASSRDSLNQPQHF. The CDR3 nucleotides read TGTGCCAGCAGCCGGGACAGTTTAAATCAGCCCCAGCATTTT.

In regard to this clone: The junction differs from germline at one of its ends, possibly a read error. V gene TRBV7-7 combines with J gene TRBJ1-5; no firm D call. Germline CDR1 and CDR2: SSHAT and FNYEAQ (reference sequence). The CDR3 sequence is 13 residues long. The CDR3: CASSLDGIGPQHF. The CDR3 DNA follows: TGTGCTAGCAGCCTAGACGGAATAGGGCCCCAGCATTTT.

This chain uses TRBV6-1 with TRBJ1-5; no reliable D call. Deletions cut 6 bases from V and 7 bases from J, with 10 bases between. This CDR3 comprises 12 residues. Germline V gene data show CDR1 as MNHNS and CDR2 as SASEGT. The CDR3 coding sequence is TGTGCCAGCAGGGGGAGCCTCCAGCCCCAGCATTTT. Its translation is CASRGSLQPQHF.

The V call is TRBV19, the J call TRBJ1-2; a possible D gene is TRBD1 (5 bases). The CDR3 loop spans 12 amino acids. CDR1 is LNHDA, CDR2 SQIVND, per germline (reference sequence). With 3 bases removed from V and 7 bases from J, the gap between germline ends came to 9 bases. The CDR3 DNA is TGTGCCAGTAGTATTCAGGGTGGTGGCTACACCTTC. Translated: CASSIQGGGYTF.

V and J are TRBV4-3 and TRBJ2-5, with D possibly TRBD2 on 6 matching bases. In germline, CDR1 is LGHNA, CDR2 YSLEER. Trimming left V 4 bases short and J 5 bases short, with 26 bases between. CDR3 length equals 18 residues. As DNA, the CDR3 is TGCGCCAGCAGCCGTACGGACTACAGACGGGCGGGGCAGGAGACCCAGTACTTC. Residues: CASSRTDYRRAGQETQYF.

CDR3 in DNA: TGTGCCAGCAGTGGTACTAGCGGGAGGGGAGATACGCAGTATTTT. Its translation: CASSGTSGRGDTQYF. The gene calls are TRBV2 and TRBJ2-3, with 13 bases matching TRBD2. The CDR3 extends over 15 amino acids. The J segment lost 5 bases and the V segment lost 4 bases, leaving 3 bases of the junction unmatched. Germline V lookup: CDR1 SNHLY, CDR2 FYNNEI.

This chain connects TRBV4-1 to TRBJ2-2; D might be TRBD1 (6 bases). The CDR3 runs 13 residues. Between the trimmed V and J ends, which lost 4 bases and 6 bases, there was a span of 9 bases. The germline CDR1 and CDR2 sequences are MGHRA and YSYEKL. In DNA, the CDR3 is TGCGCCAGCAGCCCCCAGGGGTCCGGGGAGCTGTTTTTT. Its translation is CASSPQGSGELFF.

The genes are TRBV30 and TRBJ2-1; TRBD1 matches 7 bases. The CDR3 spans 12 residues. The J segment lost 9 bases and the V segment lost 5 bases, leaving 7 bases of the junction unmatched. Per the germline V gene, CDR1 is GTSNPN and CDR2 is SVGIG (reference sequence). The CDR3 DNA follows: TGTGCCTGGGCCGTACAGGGGTTTGAGCAGTTCTTC. It encodes CAWAVQGFEQFF.

V is TRBV28 and J is TRBJ2-2, with D possibly being TRBD1 (5 bases). Germline V gives CDR1 MDHEN, CDR2 SYDVKM. V lost 11 bases and J 4 bases, leaving 14 bases between the germline ends. The CDR3 covers 13 residues. CDR3 in amino acids: CACVGQFTGELFF. The DNA of the CDR3 is TGTGCCTGTGTGGGGCAATTCACCGGGGAGCTGTTTTTT.

This chain uses TRBV19 with TRBJ1-2; tentatively, D is TRBD1 (6 bases). The V and J ends lost 8 bases and 3 bases respectively, with 16 bases between them. Germline V CDR1 and CDR2: LNHDA, SQIVND (reference sequence). The CDR3 is 14 amino acids. The CDR3 protein is CASLPQGRDYGYTF. CDR3 DNA: TGTGCCAGTCTCCCGCAGGGGAGGGACTATGGCTACACCTTC.

This clone came up a few times. This chain uses TRBV18 with TRBJ1-2; 8 positions match TRBD1. Losses at the gene ends were 2 bases for V and 1 base for J; bases not matched to a gene: 9. This CDR3 region has 17 residues. Germline assignment: CDR1 KGHSH and CDR2 LQKENI. The CDR3 is CASSPTGPGQDNYGYTF. CDR3 coding DNA: TGTGCCAGCTCACCAACCGGACCGGGACAGGATAACTATGGCTACACCTTC.

The genes are TRBV7-9 and TRBJ1-1; 9 nucleotides agree with TRBD1. Per germline, CDR1 SEHNR and CDR2 FQNEAQ (reference sequence). V trimming: 1 base; J trimming: 9 bases; junction bases outside the gene matches: 6. This CDR3 contains 14 residues. CDR3 nucleotide sequence: TGTGCCAGCAGCTTAGAACAGGGGGCTAGGAAAGCTTTCTTT. Residues: CASSLEQGARKAFF. Full variable domain (remainder filled in from reference TRBV7-9 and TRBJ1-1): DTGVSQNPRHKITKRGQNVTFRCDPISEHNRLYWYRQTLGQGPEFLTYFQNEAQLEKSRLLSDRFSAERPKGSFSTLEIQRTEQGDSAMYLCASSLEQGARKAFFGQGTRLTVV.

This sequence joins TRBV19 and TRBJ1-1; D not certain. Trimming took 7 bases from V and 5 from J, leaving 14 bases between them. Germline V gene sequence: CDR1 LNHDA, CDR2 SQIVND (reference sequence). The CDR3 has 13 amino acids. The CDR3, as DNA: TGTGCCAGTAAGACGGCCCCGGGGACTGAAGCTTTCTTT. It encodes CASKTAPGTEAFF.

V and J are TRBV2 and TRBJ2-7; D possibly corresponds to TRBD1 (6 bases). Trimming took off 6 bases at V and 5 bases at J, with 11 bases between the two ends. Germline assignment: CDR1 SNHLY and CDR2 FYNNEI. The CDR3 contains 12 residues. CDR3 DNA sequence: TGTGCCAGCAGACGGGACACCCACGAGCAGTACGTC. Its translation is CASRRDTHEQYV.

The chain links TRBV28 to TRBJ1-2; maybe TRBD1 (6 bases). The CDR3 spans 12 residues. CDR1 is MDHEN and CDR2 is SYDVKM in the germline V gene. With 10 bases removed from V and 4 bases from J, the gap between germline ends came to 13 bases. The CDR3 nucleotides are TGTGCCACTTACGGACAGCTCTATGGCTACACCTTC. Protein sequence: CATYGQLYGYTF.